The rows below give T cell receptor beta chains drawn from one sample of a study of immune cell composition in non-small cell lung cancer. Assay: immunoSEQ multiplex PCR; the TCRdb copy retains only in-frame clones and omits some. The sample has 6,500 to 7,000 clones, 84% seen once; the top ten hold 10% to 15%. Sequenced: non-adjacent lung tissue. The receptors derive from a human donor with non-small cell lung cancer. Both conserved end residues are part of each CDR3. D genes are given only for firm matches. The listing skips clone size in some rows; elsewhere it reads once, few, many or a size class.

TRBV7-3,-,15,TRBJ1-1,-,CASSRLASGMAEAFF,TGTGCCAGCAGCCGGTTGGCCTCTGGGATGGCTGAAGCTTTCTTT
TRBV19,-,12,TRBJ1-5,few,CASNSGHQPQHF,TGTGCCAGTAACAGTGGTCATCAGCCCCAGCATTTT
TRBV6-1,-,14,TRBJ1-2,-,CASSERAQGNGYTF,TGTGCCAGCAGTGAAAGGGCTCAGGGGAATGGCTACACCTTC
TRBV7-9,-,15,TRBJ1-5,-,CASSPGGGPNQPQHF,TGTGCCAGCAGCCCTGGGGGGGGCCCGAATCAGCCCCAGCATTTT
TRBV29-1,-,16,TRBJ2-3,once,CSVEAGRRVISDTQYF,TGCAGCGTTGAGGCTGGGCGAAGGGTGATATCGGATACGCAGTATTTT
TRBV7-6,-,14,TRBJ2-7,-,CASAPTEWNYEQYF,TGTGCCAGCGCCCCGACGGAATGGAACTACGAGCAGTACTTC
TRBV19,-,12,TRBJ2-1,-,CASTQDGYEQFF,TGTGCCAGTACTCAGGATGGTTATGAGCAGTTCTTC
TRBV11-2,-,15,TRBJ1-1,-,CASSLDRNRVGEAFF,TGTGCCAGCAGCTTAGATCGGAACAGGGTTGGTGAAGCTTTCTTT
TRBV25-1,TRBD1,13,TRBJ1-6,-,CASGQGNNSPLHF,TGTGCCAGCGGACAGGGGAATAATTCACCCCTCCACTTT
TRBV7-6,TRBD1,14,TRBJ1-1,-,CASSFQGALTEAFF,TGTGCCAGCAGCTTCCAGGGGGCGCTCACTGAAGCTTTCTTT
TRBV25-1,-,14,TRBJ2-2,-,CASSEGRTTGELFF,TGTGCCAGCAGTGAGGGACGGACCACCGGGGAGCTGTTTTTT
TRBV7-2,TRBD2,15,TRBJ2-5,-,CASSLQRGGPETQYF,TGTGCCAGCAGCTTACAGCGGGGGGGCCCGGAGACCCAGTACTTC
TRBV2,-,13,TRBJ2-3,-,CASSEDQGWAQYF,TGTGCCAGCAGTGAAGACCAGGGTTGGGCGCAGTATTTT
TRBV11-3,-,13,TRBJ2-4,-,CASSFSGTNIQYF,TGTGCCAGCAGCTTCTCCGGGACAAACATTCAGTACTTC
TRBV5-1,-,17,TRBJ1-3,-,CASSLAGGRAAGNTIYF,TGCGCCAGCAGCTTGGCGGGAGGGCGAGCGGCTGGAAACACCATATATTTT
TRBV5-5,-,15,TRBJ1-6,-,CASSPRGGVSSPLHF,TGTGCCAGCAGCCCCCGGGGGGGGGTAAGTTCACCCCTCCACTTT
TRBV29-1,-,13,TRBJ2-7,-,CSVGSAGNYEQYF,TGCAGCGTTGGTTCGGCAGGAAACTACGAGCAGTACTTC
TRBV9,TRBD1,16,TRBJ1-2,-,CASSSAEGDRDYGYTF,TGTGCCAGCAGCAGCGCGGAGGGGGACAGGGATTATGGCTACACCTTC
TRBV5-1,-,16,TRBJ1-1,-,CASSSKGGSMNTEAFF,TGCGCCAGCAGCTCCAAGGGGGGTTCTATGAACACTGAAGCTTTCTTT